This is a list of T cell receptor beta chains from one sample in a study of blood T cells in healthy people across ages. TCRdb passed the 5' RACE reads through MiXCR, listing each CDR3 protein once. The table records more than 750,000 distinct CDR3 sequences, roughly 29% of them present only once. Separately, the same data were catalogued under a study of T cells of mothers and their children.

The sequencing sample was made of blood. These receptors were collected from a woman between 35 and 50 years old in good health. Each CDR3 is given with its conserved first and last residue. The D gene is left open where the match is weak. A clone size is listed for some rows: how often the clone was seen (once, few, many), or a class if it is expanded.

d_call j_call cdr3_length clone_size v_call cdr3_nt cdr3_aa
TRBD2 TRBJ2-1 15 NA TRBV5-6 TGTGCCAGCAGCTTTGTAGCGGGGGGGAGCAATGAGCAGTTCTTC CASSFVAGGSNEQFF
NA TRBJ1-1 14 NA TRBV18 TGTGCCAGCTCAGGTGTTAGATGGGACACTGAAGCTTTCTTT CASSGVRWDTEAFF
TRBD2 TRBJ2-2 15 few TRBV7-9 TGTGCCAGCAGCGGCCGGGGGGGCCGCGCCGGGGAGCTGTTTTTT CASSGRGGRAGELFF
TRBD1 TRBJ1-2 15 many TRBV7-2 TGTGCCAGCAGCGCCACAGGGGGCTTCAGCTATGGCTACACCTTC CASSATGGFSYGYTF
NA TRBJ2-3 14 many TRBV20-1 TGCAGTGCTAGAAGAGACACCGGCACAGATACGCAGTATTTT CSARRDTGTDTQYF
NA TRBJ2-7 15 few TRBV7-8 TGTGCCAGCAGCTTAAACCACGAGGAAACCTACGAGCAGTACTTC CASSLNHEETYEQYF
TRBD1 TRBJ2-1 17 NA TRBV15 TGTGCCACCAGCAGAATCGGACAGGGGAAGATCGTGGATGAGCAGTTCTTC CATSRIGQGKIVDEQFF
TRBD1 TRBJ2-7 20 NA TRBV14 TGTGCCAGCAGCCAAAGGCGGGTCCGGGACAGGGGGTATTTTCCCTACGAGCAGTACTTC CASSQRRVRDRGYFPYEQYF
NA TRBJ2-1 13 NA TRBV7-9 TGTGCCAGCAGCTTAGTACCGGCCAGTGAGCAGTTCTTC CASSLVPASEQFF
TRBD1 TRBJ1-2 15 few TRBV10-3 TGTGCCATCAGTAGGGACAGGGGGCGCGGCTATGGCTACACCTTC CAISRDRGRGYGYTF
NA TRBJ1-1 13 NA TRBV6-1 TGTGCCGGCAGTGATGGCATGAACACTGAAGCTTTCTTT CAGSDGMNTEAFF
TRBD1 TRBJ2-1 15 NA TRBV6-5 TGTGCCAGCAGTTGGGCCGGGACAGGGACGAAAGAGCAGTTCTTC CASSWAGTGTKEQFF